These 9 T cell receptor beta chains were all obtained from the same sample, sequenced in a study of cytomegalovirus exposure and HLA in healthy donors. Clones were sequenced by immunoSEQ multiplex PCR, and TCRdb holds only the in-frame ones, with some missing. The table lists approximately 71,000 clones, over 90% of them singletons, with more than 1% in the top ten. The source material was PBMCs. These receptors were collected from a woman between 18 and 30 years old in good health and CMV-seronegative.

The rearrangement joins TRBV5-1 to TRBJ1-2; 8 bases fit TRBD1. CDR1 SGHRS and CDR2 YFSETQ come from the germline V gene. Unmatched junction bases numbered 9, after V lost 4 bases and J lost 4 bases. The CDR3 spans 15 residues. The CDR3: CASSGDRGPGYGYTF. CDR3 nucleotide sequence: TGCGCCAGCAGCGGTGACAGGGGCCCGGGCTATGGCTACACCTTC. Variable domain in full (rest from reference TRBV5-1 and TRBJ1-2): KAGVTQTPRYLIKTRGQQVTLSCSPISGHRSVSWYQQTPGQGLQFLFEYFSETQRNKGNFPGRFSGRQFSNSRSEMNVSTLELGDSALYLCASSGDRGPGYGYTFGSGTRLTVV.

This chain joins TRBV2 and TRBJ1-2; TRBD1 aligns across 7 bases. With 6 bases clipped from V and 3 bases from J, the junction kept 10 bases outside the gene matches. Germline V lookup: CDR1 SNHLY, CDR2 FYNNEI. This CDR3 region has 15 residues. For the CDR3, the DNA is TGTGCCAGCAGCGGAATAGGGGGCTCGGACTATGGCTACACCTTC. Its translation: CASSGIGGSDYGYTF.

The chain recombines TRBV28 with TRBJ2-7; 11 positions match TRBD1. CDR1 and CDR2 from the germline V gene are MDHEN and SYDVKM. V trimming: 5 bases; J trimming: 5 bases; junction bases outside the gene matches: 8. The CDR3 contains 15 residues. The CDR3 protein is CASSTGQGVLHEQYF. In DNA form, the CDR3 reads TGTGCCAGCAGTACGGGACAGGGGGTGCTGCACGAGCAGTACTTC.

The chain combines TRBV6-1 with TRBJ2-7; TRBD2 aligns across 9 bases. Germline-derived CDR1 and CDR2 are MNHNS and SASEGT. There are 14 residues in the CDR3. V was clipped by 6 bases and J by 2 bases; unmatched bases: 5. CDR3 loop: CASRKRGAPYEQYF. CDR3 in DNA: TGTGCCAGCAGGAAGCGGGGGGCCCCCTACGAGCAGTACTTC.

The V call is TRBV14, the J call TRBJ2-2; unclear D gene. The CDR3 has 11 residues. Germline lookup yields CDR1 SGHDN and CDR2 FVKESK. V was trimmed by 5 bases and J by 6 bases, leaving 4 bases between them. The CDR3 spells CASSSSGELFF. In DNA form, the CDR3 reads TGTGCCAGCAGCTCTTCCGGGGAGCTGTTTTTT.

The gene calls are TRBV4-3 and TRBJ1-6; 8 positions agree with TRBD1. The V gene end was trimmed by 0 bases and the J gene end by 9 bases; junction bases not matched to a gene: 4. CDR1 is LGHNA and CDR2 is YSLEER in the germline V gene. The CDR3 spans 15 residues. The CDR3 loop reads CASSQDGQGGSPLHF. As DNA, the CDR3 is TGCGCCAGCAGCCAAGACGGACAGGGAGGTTCACCCCTCCACTTT.

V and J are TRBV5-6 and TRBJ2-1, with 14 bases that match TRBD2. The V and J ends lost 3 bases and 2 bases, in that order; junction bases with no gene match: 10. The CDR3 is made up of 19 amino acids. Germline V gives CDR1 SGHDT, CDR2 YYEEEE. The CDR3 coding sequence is TGTGCCAGCAGCTCCAGACGACTAGCGGGAGGGATTACCTACAATGAGCAGTTCTTC. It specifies CASSSRRLAGGITYNEQFF.

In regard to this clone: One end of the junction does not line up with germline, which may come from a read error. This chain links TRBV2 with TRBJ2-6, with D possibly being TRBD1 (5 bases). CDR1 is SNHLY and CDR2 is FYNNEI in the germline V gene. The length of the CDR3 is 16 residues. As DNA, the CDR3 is TGTGCCAGCAGTGAGAACCAAGGCTCTGGGGCCAATGTCCTGACTTTC. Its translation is CASSENQGSGANVLTF.

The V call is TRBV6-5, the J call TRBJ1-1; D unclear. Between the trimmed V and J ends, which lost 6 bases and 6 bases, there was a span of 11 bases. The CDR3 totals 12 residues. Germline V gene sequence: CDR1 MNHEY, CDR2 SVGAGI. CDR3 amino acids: CASRRVDAEAFF. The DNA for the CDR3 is TGTGCCAGCAGGCGGGTTGACGCTGAAGCTTTCTTT.